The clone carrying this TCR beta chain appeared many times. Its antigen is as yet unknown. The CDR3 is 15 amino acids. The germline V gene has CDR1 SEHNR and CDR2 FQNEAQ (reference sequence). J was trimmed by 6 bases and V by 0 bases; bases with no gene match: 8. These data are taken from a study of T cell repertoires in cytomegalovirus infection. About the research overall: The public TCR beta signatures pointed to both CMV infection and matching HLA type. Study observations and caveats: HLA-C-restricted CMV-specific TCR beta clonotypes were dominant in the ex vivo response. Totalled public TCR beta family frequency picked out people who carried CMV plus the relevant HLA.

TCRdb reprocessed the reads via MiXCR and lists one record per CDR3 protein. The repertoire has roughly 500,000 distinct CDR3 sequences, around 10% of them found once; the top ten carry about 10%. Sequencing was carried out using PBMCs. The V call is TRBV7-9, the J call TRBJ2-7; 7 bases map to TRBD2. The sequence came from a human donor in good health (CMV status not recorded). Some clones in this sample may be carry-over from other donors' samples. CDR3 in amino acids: CASSLAPPGRGEQYF. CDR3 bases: TGTGCCAGCAGCTTAGCGCCCCCAGGGAGGGGCGAGCAGTACTTC. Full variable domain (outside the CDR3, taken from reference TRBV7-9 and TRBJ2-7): DTGVSQNPRHKITKRGQNVTFRCDPISEHNRLYWYRQTLGQGPEFLTYFQNEAQLEKSRLLSDRFSAERPKGSFSTLEIQRTEQGDSAMYLCASSLAPPGRGEQYFGPGTRLTVT.